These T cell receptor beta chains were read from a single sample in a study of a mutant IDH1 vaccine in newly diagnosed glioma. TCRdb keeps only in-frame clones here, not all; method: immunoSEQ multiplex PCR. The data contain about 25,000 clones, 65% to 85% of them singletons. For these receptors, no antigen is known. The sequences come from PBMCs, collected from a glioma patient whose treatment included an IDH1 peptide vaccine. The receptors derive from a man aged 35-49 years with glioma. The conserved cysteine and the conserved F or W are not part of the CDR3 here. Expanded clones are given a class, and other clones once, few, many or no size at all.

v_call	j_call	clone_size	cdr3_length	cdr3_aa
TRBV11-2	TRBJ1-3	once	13	ASSSAGVSGNTIY
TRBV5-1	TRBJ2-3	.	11	ASSRPPSDAQY
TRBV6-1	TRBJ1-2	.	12	ASSEDRGRYGYT
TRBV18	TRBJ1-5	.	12	ATRGAAGNQPQH
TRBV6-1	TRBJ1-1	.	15	ASSGIPPRGVNTEAF
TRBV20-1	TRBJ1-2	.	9	SARDGMGYT
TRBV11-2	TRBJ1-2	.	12	ASSVAGGNYGYT
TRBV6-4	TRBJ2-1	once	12	ASSDQAGAGEQF
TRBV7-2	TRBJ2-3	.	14	ASSPIAGVSTDTQY
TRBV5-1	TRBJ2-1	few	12	ASRKEISHNEQF
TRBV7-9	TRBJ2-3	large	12	ASSERDTTDTQY
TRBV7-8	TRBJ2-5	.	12	ASSFSGQWETQY
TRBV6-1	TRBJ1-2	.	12	ASSEGRQNYGYT
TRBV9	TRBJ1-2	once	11	ASSVEGLNGYT
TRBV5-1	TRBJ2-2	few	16	ASSLSSPGTRWTGELF
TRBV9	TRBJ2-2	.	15	ASSVGTSGDRTGELF
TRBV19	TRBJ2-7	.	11	ASTLTGTDEQY
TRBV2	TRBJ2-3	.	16	ASSARKAGASGKDTQY
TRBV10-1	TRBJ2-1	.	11	ASSLDRNNEQF
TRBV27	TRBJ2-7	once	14	ASSPKLREGGYEQY
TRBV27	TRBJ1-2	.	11	ASKRGEVDGYT
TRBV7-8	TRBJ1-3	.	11	ASSPGVGNTIY
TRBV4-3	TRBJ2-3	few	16	ASSQDRGASARADTQY
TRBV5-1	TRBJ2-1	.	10	ASRGGDNEQF
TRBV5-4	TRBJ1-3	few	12	ASSPQPSGNTIY
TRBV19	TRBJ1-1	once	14	ASSKLDSIGNTEAF
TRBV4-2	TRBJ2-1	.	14	ASSPGASGTYNEQF
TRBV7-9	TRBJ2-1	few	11	ASKTAGDNEQF
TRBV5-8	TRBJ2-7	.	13	ASSLGQGSFYEQY
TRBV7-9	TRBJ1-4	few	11	ASSPQEGEKLF